The next 27 T cell receptor beta chains were all read from a single sample in a study of blood T cell repertoires in COVID-19. Clones were read by immunoSEQ multiplex PCR, and TCRdb kept only the in-frame ones, dropping some. The table lists 350,000 to 450,000 clones, roughly nine tenths of them singletons. The sample taken for sequencing was PBMCs or T cells enriched from blood (not recorded which). These receptors all stem from a woman between 40 and 55 years old who had been exposed to COVID-19.

The chain employs TRBV30 and TRBJ1-2; D not resolved. V lost 2 bases and J lost 6, with 13 bases in between. This CDR3 spans 13 amino acids. The germline gives CDR1 GTSNPN, CDR2 SVGIG (reference sequence). The CDR3 here is CAWSQRSEDGYTF. The CDR3, as DNA: TGTGCCTGGAGTCAACGGTCGGAGGATGGCTACACCTTC.

On this clone itself: At one boundary the junction diverges from the germline segment, which might be a read error. The CDR3 is CASSIGPGQGTSYEQYF. CDR3 in DNA: TGTGCCAGCAGCATAGGACCTGGACAGGGGACTTCCTACGAGCAGTACTTC. The V call is TRBV13, the J call TRBJ2-7; 9 bases agree with TRBD1. Germline V gene lookup returns CDR1 PRHDT and CDR2 FYEKMQ (reference sequence). The CDR3 spans 17 residues.

The CDR3 loop is CASSPLILAGVGDTQYF. CDR3 nucleotides: TGTGCCAGCAGCCCACTAATTCTAGCGGGAGTTGGAGATACGCAGTATTTT. This rearrangement joins TRBV5-8 to TRBJ2-3; TRBD2 aligns across 10 bases. CDR1 and CDR2 (germline): SGHTS, YDEGEE. With 4 bases clipped from V and 5 bases from J, the junction kept 13 bases outside the gene matches. This CDR3 has 17 amino acids. Drawing the rest from reference TRBV5-8 and TRBJ2-3, the complete variable domain is EAGVTQSPTHLIKTRGQQATLRCSPISGHTSVYWYQQALGLGLQFLLWYDEGEERNRGNFPPRFSGRQFPNYSSELNVNALELEDSALYLCASSPLILAGVGDTQYFGPGTRLTVL.

The J gene is TRBJ1-1, the V gene TRBV12-3 or TRBV12-4, with D unresolved. V was trimmed by 2 bases and J by 5 bases, leaving 6 bases between them. The CDR3 is made up of 12 amino acids. The CDR3 DNA sequence: TGTGCCAGCAGTTTAATCGGGACTGAAGCTTTCTTT. The encoded protein is CASSLIGTEAFF.

The chain has TRBV7-6 and TRBJ2-1, with TRBD2 matching 7 bases. CDR1 and CDR2 (germline): SGHVS, FNYEAQ. The CDR3 covers 17 residues. The trim removed 2 bases at V and 9 bases at J, leaving 16 bases unmatched. Written as DNA, the CDR3 is TGTGCCAGCAGCTTAAGGTTTCCGGGGGAGGGCAGTGGTGAGCAGTTCTTC. It codes for CASSLRFPGEGSGEQFF.

Here the CDR3 reads CASSPLSAGGEQYF. DNA of the CDR3: TGTGCCAGCAGCCCACTGTCGGCAGGGGGCGAGCAGTACTTC. The J gene is TRBJ2-7, the V gene TRBV7-9; TRBD1 matches 7 bases. CDR1 and CDR2 from the germline V gene are SEHNR and FQNEAQ (reference sequence). The CDR3 spans 14 residues. V gave up 5 bases and J gave up 6 bases; unmatched junction bases: 10.

The chain couples TRBV2 to TRBJ2-6, with D perhaps matching TRBD1 (6 bases). Germline-derived CDR1 and CDR2 are SNHLY and FYNNEI. The CDR3 has 17 residues. With 6 bases removed from V and 0 bases from J, the gap between germline ends came to 15 bases. The CDR3 coding sequence is TGTGCCAGCAGACGCACAGGGCCCCCCTCTGGGGCCAACGTCCTGACTTTC. Its protein product is CASRRTGPPSGANVLTF.

The chain links TRBV6-1 to TRBJ2-1, with 13 positions matching TRBD2. The CDR3 sequence is 22 residues long. Germline CDR1 and CDR2: MNHNS and SASEGT. V lost 0 bases, J lost 4 bases, and 18 bases stayed unmatched. The CDR3 is CASSEARTDRDGLAGVYNEQFF. DNA for the CDR3: TGTGCCAGCAGTGAAGCGCGGACCGACAGGGATGGACTAGCGGGAGTTTACAATGAGCAGTTCTTC.

This sequence joins TRBV6-5 and TRBJ1-2; D is possibly TRBD1 (6 bases). Trimming took 8 bases from V and 4 from J, leaving 14 bases between them. This CDR3 has 13 residues. CDR1 and CDR2 (germline): MNHEY, SVGAGI. CDR3 nucleotides: TGTGCCAGCCTACAGGGACGCGTCTATGGCTACACCTTC. Its protein product is CASLQGRVYGYTF.

V is TRBV3-1 (or the pseudogene TRBV3-2) and J is TRBJ1-1, with D unclear. Deletions cut 4 bases from V and 1 base from J, with 19 bases between. The CDR3 has 17 amino acids. Germline CDR1 reads LGHDT; CDR2 reads YNNKEL (reference sequence). The CDR3 DNA is TGTGCCAGCAGCCCAGATGGGAGTTTTTTGAAGAACACTGAAGCTTTCTTT. It yields the protein CASSPDGSFLKNTEAFF.

The CDR3 DNA sequence: TGTGCCAGCTCACAAAGACAGTACACAGATACGCAGTATTTT. As protein: CASSQRQYTDTQYF. This rearrangement joins TRBV18 to TRBJ2-3; possible D gene TRBD1, 5 bases. V lost 4 bases, J lost 2 bases, and 10 bases lay in between. Germline loops: CDR1 KGHSH, CDR2 LQKENI. The CDR3 spans 14 residues. The whole variable domain, filled in from reference TRBV18 and TRBJ2-3, reads NAGVMQNPRHLVRRRGQEARLRCSPMKGHSHVYWYRQLPEEGLKFMVYLQKENIIDESGMPKERFSAEFPKEGPSILRIQQVVRGDSAAYFCASSQRQYTDTQYFGPGTRLTVL.

The V gene is TRBV28, the J gene TRBJ1-1; TRBD1 is a possible D gene (5 bases). Trimming removed 2 bases at V and 1 base at J, with 5 bases between. Germline V gives CDR1 MDHEN, CDR2 SYDVKM. This CDR3 contains 13 residues. CDR3 bases: TGTGCCAGCAGTTTAGACAGGAACACTGAAGCTTTCTTT. Translation: CASSLDRNTEAFF.

This rearrangement joins TRBV7-9 to TRBJ2-2; 15 nucleotides align to TRBD2. The germline V gene encodes CDR1 SEHNR and CDR2 FQNEAQ (reference sequence). Trimming cost V 2 bases and J 6 bases; bases outside gene matches: 7. CDR3 length equals 18 residues. The CDR3 DNA is TGTGCCAGCAGCTTAATCCCGGGACTAGCGGGGGGCTCCGGGGAGCTGTTTTTT. Amino acid sequence: CASSLIPGLAGGSGELFF.

This sequence joins TRBV27 and TRBJ2-1; 14 bases agree with TRBD2. The CDR3 runs to 18 residues. Germline trimming cut 6 bases from V and 4 bases from J; bases unmatched to any gene: 11. Germline V gene sequence: CDR1 MNHEY, CDR2 SMNVEV (reference sequence). CDR3 coding DNA: TGTGCCAGCAGCCGGACTAGCGGGGGGCCTAGGGGTTACAATGAGCAGTTCTTC. It codes for CASSRTSGGPRGYNEQFF.

This clone occurred once. This CDR3 reads CASRPGPANTEAFF. For the CDR3, the DNA is TGTGCCAGTAGACCAGGGCCGGCTAACACTGAAGCTTTCTTT. The chain employs TRBV19 and TRBJ1-1; possibly TRBD1 for D (5 bases). This CDR3 spans 14 amino acids. Between the trimmed V and J ends, which lost 6 bases and 2 bases, there was a span of 13 bases. In germline, CDR1 is LNHDA, CDR2 SQIVND (reference sequence).

This clone showed up just once. The chain couples TRBV7-2 to TRBJ1-3; D ambiguous. Germline loops: CDR1 SGHTA, CDR2 FQGNSA. The CDR3 length is 15 residues. V was clipped by 2 bases and J by 0 bases, with 8 bases between them. CDR3 bases: TGTGCCAGCAGCTTATCGCGGCTCTCTGGAAACACCATATATTTT. This translates into CASSLSRLSGNTIYF.

This chain links TRBV9 with TRBJ1-3; D is perhaps TRBD1 (5 bases). V lost 3 bases, J lost 0 bases, and 13 bases lay in between. Germline CDR1 reads SGDLS; CDR2 reads YYNGEE. The CDR3 sequence is 16 residues long. The CDR3 DNA follows: TGTGCCAGCAGCGCGACAGACCCTATCTCTGGAAACACCATATATTTT. Translation gives CASSATDPISGNTIYF.

CDR3 DNA sequence: TGTGCCTGGAGTGGAGACTCTGGAAACACCATATATTTT. Amino acids: CAWSGDSGNTIYF. V gene TRBV30 combines with J gene TRBJ1-3, with no clear D. Trimming shortened V by 1 base and J by 0 bases, and 4 bases separated the two germline ends. CDR1 is GTSNPN, CDR2 SVGIG, per germline (reference sequence). CDR3 length equals 13 residues.

The chain carries TRBV10-2 and TRBJ1-6; perhaps TRBD1 as D (5 bases). Germline V gene lookup returns CDR1 WSHSY and CDR2 SAAADI. This CDR3 region has 12 residues. Trimming pared 10 bases from V and 7 bases from J, leaving 11 bases between. The CDR3 sequence: CATSGGNSPLHF. The CDR3, as DNA: TGCGCCACTAGTGGGGGGAATTCACCCCTCCACTTT.

The genes are TRBV11-2 and TRBJ2-7, with 8 bases lining up with TRBD1. Germline CDR1 is SGHAT and CDR2 is FQNNGV. The CDR3 extends over 14 amino acids. J lost 3 bases, V lost 5 bases, and 6 bases had no gene match. CDR3 sequence (DNA): TGTGCCAGCAGCCTGCGACAGGGGTACTACGAGCAGTACTTC. Residues: CASSLRQGYYEQYF. Based on the CDR3 plus reference TRBV11-2 and TRBJ2-7, the full variable domain is EAGVAQSPRYKIIEKRQSVAFWCNPISGHATLYWYQQILGQGPKLLIQFQNNGVVDDSQLPKDRFSAERLKGVDSTLKIQPAKLEDSAVYLCASSLRQGYYEQYFGPGTRLTVT.

The chain couples TRBV5-5 to TRBJ2-2; the D gene is possibly TRBD1 (6 bases). The CDR3 contains 15 residues. Looked up from germline, CDR1 is SGHKS and CDR2 is YYEKEE (reference sequence). The V and J ends lost 4 bases and 4 bases respectively, with 14 bases between them. The CDR3 protein is CASSMGHVSTGELFF. CDR3 nucleotide sequence: TGTGCCAGCAGCATGGGACATGTAAGCACCGGGGAGCTGTTTTTT.

The genes are TRBV10-3 and TRBJ1-1; unclear D gene. Germline lookup yields CDR1 ENHRY and CDR2 SYGVKD. V was trimmed by 6 bases and J by 0 bases, leaving 14 bases between them. The CDR3 extends over 15 amino acids. CDR3 sequence: CAIRHNNDMNTEAFF. The CDR3 nucleotides read TGTGCCATCAGGCATAACAACGATATGAACACTGAAGCTTTCTTT.

J is TRBJ2-5 and V is TRBV9, with 13 bases fitting TRBD2. Trimming at V came to 3 bases and at J to 1 base, leaving 3 bases not matched to a gene. Germline V gene data show CDR1 as SGDLS and CDR2 as YYNGEE. CDR3 length: 16 amino acids. CDR3 sequence: CASSAGTSGVQETQYF. The CDR3 region has the DNA TGTGCCAGCAGCGCTGGGACTAGCGGGGTCCAAGAGACCCAGTACTTC.

This chain joins TRBV30 and TRBJ1-3, with a possible D match to TRBD1 (5 bases). This CDR3 is built from 18 residues. Per germline, CDR1 GTSNPN and CDR2 SVGIG (reference sequence). Trimming shortened V by 0 bases and J by 0 bases, and 18 bases separated the two germline ends. The CDR3 spells CAWSVRDWVGSSGNTIYF. For the CDR3, the DNA is TGTGCCTGGAGTGTACGGGACTGGGTCGGGAGCTCTGGAAACACCATATATTTT.

The V and J genes are TRBV29-1 and TRBJ1-2; D is possibly TRBD1 (5 bases). V was cut by 0 bases and J by 5 bases, with 13 bases left in between. From germline, CDR1 is SQVTM and CDR2 ANQGSEA. The CDR3 length is 14 residues. This CDR3 reads CSVEEYGGRYGYTF. In DNA, the CDR3 is TGCAGCGTTGAAGAGTACGGGGGGAGGTATGGCTACACCTTC.

The CDR3 protein is CASSLGAGGPYEQYF. The CDR3 DNA reads as TGCGCCAGCAGCTTGGGGGCGGGGGGGCCCTACGAGCAGTACTTC. This rearrangement joins TRBV5-1 to TRBJ2-7; 9 nucleotides line up with TRBD2. Germline V gene lookup returns CDR1 SGHRS and CDR2 YFSETQ. The V segment lost 0 bases and the J segment 2 bases; nucleotides outside the gene matches: 3. The CDR3 runs to 15 residues. Filled out from reference TRBV5-1 and TRBJ2-7, the complete variable domain reads KAGVTQTPRYLIKTRGQQVTLSCSPISGHRSVSWYQQTPGQGLQFLFEYFSETQRNKGNFPGRFSGRQFSNSRSEMNVSTLELGDSALYLCASSLGAGGPYEQYFGPGTRLTVT.

This clone was counted a single time. The chain carries TRBV30 and TRBJ1-2; TRBD1 matches 8 bases. With V trimmed by 8 bases and J by 13 bases, 15 bases remained unmatched. CDR1 and CDR2 (germline): GTSNPN, SVGIG (reference sequence). CDR3 length: 12 amino acids. The chain's CDR3 is CALGQEPFIPTF. Written as DNA, the CDR3 is TGTGCCCTGGGACAGGAGCCCTTCATACCCACCTTC.